Listed below are T cell receptor beta chains from one sample, sequenced in a study of T cell responses to AZD1222 COVID-19 vaccine. Using immunoSEQ multiplex PCR, the repertoire was profiled, and TCRdb retains in-frame clones only, with some absent. The sample holds 150,000 to 200,000 clones, approximately 95% seen once. Sequenced here: peripheral blood, sampled on day 0 of AZD1222 vaccination. Receptors were obtained from an adult in good health. Each CDR3 is given with its conserved first and last residue. D genes are given only for firm matches. The size field is filled for only some rows; it gives once, few, many or a size class.

abundance	d_gene	v_gene	j_gene	CDR3nt	CDR3aa
NA	NA	TRBV6-5	TRBJ1-2	TGTGCCAGCATTCGGACAGTGAACTATGGCTACACCTTC	CASIRTVNYGYTF
few	TRBD1	TRBV3-1/TRBV3-2	TRBJ1-4	TGTGCCAGCAGCCATATATCTGCAGGGGGAGGCGAAAAACTGTTTTTT	CASSHISAGGGEKLFF
NA	NA	TRBV29-1	TRBJ2-2	TGCAGCGTTGGGTCAGGGAACACCGGGGAGCTGTTTTTT	CSVGSGNTGELFF
NA	TRBD1	TRBV2	TRBJ1-1	TGTGCCAGCACCCGACAGGGGGCGACTGACACTGAAGCTTTCTTT	CASTRQGATDTEAFF
NA	NA	TRBV1	TRBJ2-7	TGCACCAGCAGCCAAGCCCCGACTAGCGGGAGGGACGAGCAGTACTTC	CTSSQAPTSGRDEQYF
NA	NA	TRBV25-1	TRBJ2-7	TGTGCCAGCAGTGATTGGCAGCGCGCCGAGCAGTACTTC	CASSDWQRAEQYF
NA	NA	TRBV19	TRBJ1-6	TGTGCCTCGAGACTGCGCGGGGGTATTCTGTCACCCCTCCACTTT	CASRLRGGILSPLHF
NA	TRBD1	TRBV2	TRBJ1-2	TGTGCCAGCAGTGCGGACAGGGGACTTGGTGGCTACACCTTC	CASSADRGLGGYTF
NA	NA	TRBV27	TRBJ1-4	TGTGCCAGCAGCATAGGCGAGAAACTGTTTTTT	CASSIGEKLFF
NA	TRBD1	TRBV6-5	TRBJ2-1	TGTGCCAGCAGTTTCGGGGACAGCCGTTACAATGAGCAGTTCTTC	CASSFGDSRYNEQFF
NA	TRBD1	TRBV9	TRBJ2-7	TGTGCCAGCAGCGTTACAGGGGGCTTATCCTACGAGCAGTACTTC	CASSVTGGLSYEQYF
NA	NA	TRBV5-5	TRBJ2-4	TGTGCCAGCAGCTTGGAGGCTTACATTCAGTACTTC	CASSLEAYIQYF
NA	TRBD1	TRBV6-4	TRBJ1-1	TGTGCCAGCAGGAAACAGGGGGCTTTAGCTGAAGCTTTCTTT	CASRKQGALAEAFF
NA	NA	TRBV15	TRBJ1-2	TGTGCCACCAGCAGAGACAACAGCGGGACCTATGGCTACACCTTC	CATSRDNSGTYGYTF
NA	NA	TRBV27	TRBJ1-2	TGTGCCATCAAAACTCCCGGGACGACCGGCTACACCTTC	CAIKTPGTTGYTF
NA	TRBD1	TRBV5-6	TRBJ1-6	TGTGCCAGCAGCTTGGGTCAGGGGGCGGTGGGTAATTCACCCCTCCACTTT	CASSLGQGAVGNSPLHF
NA	NA	TRBV4-1	TRBJ1-1	TGCGCCAGCAGCCAAGACCAGGAATCAGCGGGTTGGTTAGCTTTCTTT	CASSQDQESAGWLAFF
once	TRBD1	TRBV5-1	TRBJ1-6	TGCGCCAGCAGCTTGGGACAGGGCCGGTCACCCCTCCACTTT	CASSLGQGRSPLHF
NA	NA	TRBV7-9	TRBJ1-1	TGTGCCAGCAGCTTGCGGGGTGAGGGTACTGAAGCTTTCTTT	CASSLRGEGTEAFF
NA	NA	TRBV6-5	TRBJ1-4	TGTGCCAGCAGTTACTCACATCTAAATGAAAAACTGTTTTTT	CASSYSHLNEKLFF
once	NA	TRBV10-1	TRBJ2-1	TGCGCCAGCAGTGAGTGGGAGGACAATGAGCAGTTCTTC	CASSEWEDNEQFF
NA	TRBD1	TRBV6-5	TRBJ1-2	TGTGCCAGCAGAGCCGACAGGGTTCCCTATGGCTACACCTTC	CASRADRVPYGYTF
NA	NA	TRBV4-2	TRBJ2-1	TGTGCCAGCAGCCAAGATAGGGGTCAGCCGGATGAGCAGTTCTTC	CASSQDRGQPDEQFF
NA	TRBD1	TRBV6-1	TRBJ2-7	TGTGCCAGCAGTGGCCGGACAGGGTGGGGTGGCAACGAGCAGTACTTC	CASSGRTGWGGNEQYF
NA	NA	TRBV7-7	TRBJ2-1	TGTGCCAGATCTCCCCTGGGGGGGGGCGAATACAATGAGCAGTTCTTC	CARSPLGGGEYNEQFF
NA	NA	TRBV5-6	TRBJ1-3	TGTGCCAGCAGCGTGCGGGGTGGAAACACCATATATTTT	CASSVRGGNTIYF
NA	NA	TRBV5-5	TRBJ1-3	TGTGCCAGCAGCTCCAGGGTTCTCTCTGGAAACACCATATATTTT	CASSSRVLSGNTIYF
NA	NA	TRBV28	TRBJ1-4	TGTGCCAGCAGCTCCCGGGGGGGCCTACAGAAAGAAAAACTGTTTTTT	CASSSRGGLQKEKLFF
once	NA	TRBV14	TRBJ1-5	TGTGCCAGCAGCAAGGGAGAGGGGCCCCAGCATTTT	CASSKGEGPQHF
medium-sized	NA	TRBV4-2	TRBJ1-1	TGTGCCAGCAGCCAAACAGGGCGGACTGAAGCTTTCTTT	CASSQTGRTEAFF
NA	NA	TRBV5-1	TRBJ1-1	TGCGCCAGCAGCCTCCTGGGGCAGTACCAGCGGAACACTGAAGCTTTCTTT	CASSLLGQYQRNTEAFF
NA	NA	TRBV19	TRBJ1-2	TGTGCCAGTAGTATAGACAGTAGAAGAAGCTATGGCTACACCTTC	CASSIDSRRSYGYTF
NA	NA	TRBV3-1/TRBV3-2	TRBJ1-2	TGTGCCAGCAGCCAGGTATCTCAGGCATCTAATGGCTACACCTTC	CASSQVSQASNGYTF
NA	NA	TRBV5-4	TRBJ2-1	TGTGCCAGCAGCGCGGGTTTATGGGGACTGCTTTACTACAATGAGCAGTTCTTC	CASSAGLWGLLYYNEQFF